The 11 T cell receptor beta chains below all came from one sample that was sequenced in a study of tumor-infiltrating lymphocytes in primary liver carcinoma (dated by TCRdb to the late 2010s). Blood RNA was extracted from unsorted whole blood with TRIzol reagent; germline DNA came from the DNeasy Blood & Tissue kit. Sequencing relied on an Illumina HiSeq 2500. A constant-region primer and ProtoScript II reverse transcriptase were used to reverse-transcribe TCRbeta-specific cDNA from 500 ng total RNA. The TCRbeta libraries were prepared through three rounds of nested multiplex PCR following a slightly modified ARM-PCR procedure. The first two PCR rounds used multiplex TRBV1-TRBV30 forward primers with a Cbeta reverse primer, each for about 11 cycles. The public reads were reprocessed in TCRdb via fastp at Q25 and MiXCR, keeping in-frame beta chains. Rows are combined by CDR3 protein, so each entry shows the most common genes and DNA. This sample lists approximately 340,000 distinct CDR3 sequences; about 61% were detected once. 5.5% to 7% of the sample is taken by the ten largest.

Sequencing input: peripheral blood. The receptors originated from a man aged 40-49 years with primary liver carcinoma and hepatitis B virus infection.

This clonotype came up once. The germline gene is not matched at one end of the junction; a read error may be the cause. J is TRBJ2-5 and V is TRBV11-2, with 9 nucleotides matching TRBD2. CDR3 length: 16 residues. Germline V gives CDR1 SGHAT, CDR2 FQNNGV. The CDR3, as DNA: TGTGCCAGCTGCTTGGGGTTTGGCGGGGGGGGAGAGACCCAGTACTTC. The encoded protein is CASCLGFGGGGETQYF.

Note on this clonotype: A much larger clone sits a single nucleotide away, making a read error possible. V is TRBV6-2 or TRBV6-3 and J is TRBJ2-1, with D unresolved. The V and J ends lost 11 bases and 3 bases respectively, with 14 bases between them. Germline assignment: CDR1 MNHEY and CDR2 SVGEGT. This CDR3 region has 13 residues. CDR3 DNA: TGTGCCGGCTTGGACCGAGTCTACAATGAGCAGTTCTTC. Translated, it gives CAGLDRVYNEQFF.

This clonotype was seen at least ten times. This rearrangement joins TRBV6-1 to TRBJ2-3; D gene ambiguous. CDR3 length: 11 residues. CDR1 MNHNS and CDR2 SASEGT come from the germline V gene. V lost 5 bases to trimming and J lost 8 bases, with 8 bases between them. CDR3 amino acids: CASSPAGTQYF. The CDR3 DNA sequence: TGTGCCAGCAGTCCAGCAGGTACGCAGTATTTT.

This clonotype has just a few counts. The genes are TRBV6-5 and TRBJ2-5; 10 bases are a match to TRBD1. V lost 5 bases to trimming and J lost 5 bases; unmatched junction nucleotides: 8. This CDR3 spans 15 amino acids. Germline values: CDR1 MNHEY, CDR2 SVGAGI. The CDR3 sequence is CASSPRGQGTETQYF. In DNA form, the CDR3 reads TGTGCCAGCAGTCCCCGGGGACAGGGGACGGAGACCCAGTACTTC.

This clonotype was found many times. This sequence joins TRBV13 and TRBJ2-7; 10 nucleotides agree with TRBD2. Germline lookup yields CDR1 PRHDT and CDR2 FYEKMQ (reference sequence). The CDR3 is 15 amino acids. Trimming removed 4 bases from V and 4 bases from J; junction bases left unmatched: 7. DNA of the CDR3: TGTGCCAGCAGCTCGTTAGCGGGAGGTCGGTACGAGCAGTACTTC. As protein: CASSSLAGGRYEQYF.

With respect to this clonotype: A read error is likely, as this CDR3 ends without the conserved phenylalanine or tryptophan. The chain links TRBV11-2 to TRBJ2-2; 7 nucleotides line up with TRBD2. The CDR3 is 16 residues long. The germline CDR1 and CDR2 sequences are SGHAT and FQNNGV. Here the CDR3 DNA reads TGTGTCAGCAGCTTATTAGGCGGGAGTGCCACCGGGGAGCTGTTTTTG. Translated: CVSSLLGGSATGELFL.

On this clonotype: The junction and the germline gene differ at one end; a read error may be behind it. Here the CDR3 reads CASSLGPGQNYKQYF. The DNA for the CDR3 is TGTGCCAGCAGCTTAGGCCCAGGACAGAACTACAAGCAGTACTTC. V is TRBV11-2 and J is TRBJ2-7; maybe TRBD1 (6 bases). This CDR3 is 15 amino acids long. Germline V gene sequence: CDR1 SGHAT, CDR2 FQNNGV.

This chain links TRBV2 with TRBJ1-4; TRBD1 matches 10 bases. The CDR3 consists of 14 residues. V was pared by 4 bases and J by 7 bases, with 3 bases of the junction left unmatched. CDR1 and CDR2 from the germline V gene are SNHLY and FYNNEI. This chain's CDR3 is CASSADRGREKLFF. In nucleotides, the CDR3 is TGTGCCAGCAGTGCCGACAGGGGGCGTGAAAAACTGTTTTTT.

As to this clonotype: At one boundary the junction diverges from the germline segment, which might be a read error. This chain connects TRBV7-9 to TRBJ2-7; D not resolved. Germline CDR1 reads SEHNR; CDR2 reads FQNEAQ (reference sequence). This CDR3 spans 16 amino acids. The CDR3 sequence: CASSLVSTVSSYEQYF. The CDR3 nucleotides read TGTGCCAGCAGCTTAGTATCGACCGTAAGCTCCTATGAGCAGTACTTC.

In this sample, this clonotype turned up a few times. This rearrangement joins TRBV12-3 or TRBV12-4 to TRBJ2-1, with 10 bases aligning to TRBD2. This CDR3 region has 14 residues. V shed 8 bases, J shed 2 bases, and the junction held 3 bases outside the gene matches. CDR3 nucleotide sequence: TGTGCCAGCCTTCTAGCGGGAGCCTACAATGAGCAGTTCTTC. This codes for CASLLAGAYNEQFF.

In regard to this clonotype: A much larger clone differs from this one at a single base, so this may be a read error. The chain joins TRBV6-1 to TRBJ1-1, with D perhaps matching TRBD1 (5 bases). The CDR3 runs 11 residues. The germline gives CDR1 MNHNS, CDR2 SASEGT. V dropped 5 bases and J dropped 11 bases, with 12 bases sitting between them. CDR3 amino acids: CASSSRVLAFF. CDR3 nucleotide sequence: TGTGCCAGCAGTAGCAGGGTCTTGGCTTTCTTT.